What follows describes a single T cell receptor (beta chain). Which antigen it targets is not known. No base quality values were provided; no much bigger clone lies one nucleotide off. Donors were healthy HIV-negative adults with no recently reported acute infections or vaccinations. Only Caucasian adults living in Nashville, Tennessee, USA were represented among the donors. CD4+ T cells were enriched through magnetic negative selection, after which naive cells were positively selected on CD45RA and the remaining negative fraction served as the memory subset. After blood collection by leukapheresis, PBMCs were isolated using Ficoll-Histopaque density gradient centrifugation and then cryopreserved in the vapor phase of liquid nitrogen. Analytical flow cytometry was used to check the purity and quantity of every magnetically sorted T cell population. From each sorted fraction, genomic DNA was isolated and quantified by UV absorbance on a Nanodrop 2000c.

These data originate in a study of shared clonotypes between healthy human individuals (dated by TCRdb to about 2020). With regard to the full study: Two women and three men aged 18 to 49 years were included in the cohort. For each donor, three plates each were used for CD4 naive and CD4 memory, two plates were used for CD8 naive, and one plate was used for CD8 memory. The study deeply sequenced blood TCR repertoires of five healthy adults to estimate repertoire size and the extent of clonotype sharing between individuals. Leukapheresis yielded between about 0.9 and 9.5 billion PBMCs per donor. Libraries were prepared and TCR repertoires were sequenced by different laboratories using diverse techniques, in order to increase sequencing depth and limit assay-specific biases. The full study reports these points: Clonotypes shared by all four sorted-subset donors showed higher generation probabilities than non-shared clonotypes. Because the study included only a small number of donors, the genetic and exposure-history diversity represented was limited. Naive subsets generally had larger estimated clonotype richness than memory subsets. Rarefaction of sorted-subset datasets indicated incomplete sequencing despite the large sequencing depth. About 4.5% of naive CD4, 3.5% of naive CD8, about 2.1% of memory CD4, and 0.4% of memory CD8 clonotypes were shared across a few donors. Sampling was restricted to blood, and TCR repertoires in tissues likely differ from the TCR repertoires found in blood. Pairwise subsampling indicated that sequencing depth was expected to affect the degree of clonotype sharing among donors.

Its CDR3 holds 17 amino acids, cysteine through phenylalanine. This entry keeps only the CDR3 DNA: 51 bases, framed from base 1. Germline trimming: 5 bases from V, 3 bases from J; junction bases outside gene matches: 11. CDR1 SSHAT and CDR2 FNYEAQ were looked up in the germline V gene (reference sequence). Using the deep immunoSEQ assay, multiplex PCR amplified TCR CDR3 regions from genomic DNA. Extracted genomic DNA from each cell subset was spread evenly across all wells of several immunoSEQ 96-well plates, with each plate serving as a replicate. For sorted subsets, around 200 ng genomic DNA, equal to 30,000 or so T cell genomes, was loaded into each replicate PCR. Purified libraries were measured with a Qubit 3.0 fluorometer, size-checked on a Bioanalyzer 2100, and measured again with the KAPA Library Quantification kit. Each immunoSEQ 96-well plate was sequenced on its own single-read 150-cycle Illumina NextSeq 550 flow cell. The study's processing was this. Because the immunoSEQ output included only junctional sequences and no quality scores, the filtering could not be the same as the filtering used for full-length reads. Sequences were annotated with PyIR, a Python wrapper for IgBLAST v1.9, using IMGT germline references to assign V/J genes and CDR3. Reads were removed for weak V/J assignments (E-value above 1e-6), missing CDR3, stop codons, out-of-frame junctions, or ambiguous translated residues. V3J clonotypes were defined as sequences sharing an identical inferred V gene, J gene, and CDR3 amino acid sequence. Percentage overlap between repertoires was computed as shared unique clonotypes divided by the size of the smaller repertoire. Repertoire richness was assessed with RTK rarefaction, the Chao1 estimator, and Recon v2.1 estimates of unobserved clonotypes. OLGA was used to compute generation probabilities for all TCRbeta clonotypes that the gDNA method yielded from a handful of donors. As stored in TCRdb, this immuneACCESS dataset retains in-frame rearrangements with V and J assigned. A fraction of the clones does not appear; measured against another copy, unresolved V genes explain less than half of the discrepancy, and the remainder lacks a known reason. V and J calls and clone size come straight from that table; D and trimming were deduced from the DNA. The sample includes 640,000 or so clones, with around 72% observed a single time. Together, the top ten hold under 2% of the sample.

Sequencing was done on a sample of memory CD4+ T cells sorted from blood. Per the publication, the cell subset or site label means: CD45RA-negative fraction. The sequence links TRBV7-7 to TRBJ2-2; 8 central nucleotides agree with TRBD2. The sequence came from a woman in her 30s in good health. The DNA is as follows: TGTGCCAGCAGCCCAATAGCGGGGACGGACTACACCGGGGAGCTGTTTTTT. This is translated as CASSPIAGTDYTGELFF. Supplemented by the reference TRBV7-7 and TRBJ2-2 proteins around the CDR3, the complete variable domain is GAGVSQSPRYKVTKRGQDVTLRCDPISSHATLYWYQQALGQGPEFLTYFNYEAQPDKSGLPSDRFSAERPEGSISTLTIQRTEQRDSAMYRCASSPIAGTDYTGELFFGEGSRLTVL.